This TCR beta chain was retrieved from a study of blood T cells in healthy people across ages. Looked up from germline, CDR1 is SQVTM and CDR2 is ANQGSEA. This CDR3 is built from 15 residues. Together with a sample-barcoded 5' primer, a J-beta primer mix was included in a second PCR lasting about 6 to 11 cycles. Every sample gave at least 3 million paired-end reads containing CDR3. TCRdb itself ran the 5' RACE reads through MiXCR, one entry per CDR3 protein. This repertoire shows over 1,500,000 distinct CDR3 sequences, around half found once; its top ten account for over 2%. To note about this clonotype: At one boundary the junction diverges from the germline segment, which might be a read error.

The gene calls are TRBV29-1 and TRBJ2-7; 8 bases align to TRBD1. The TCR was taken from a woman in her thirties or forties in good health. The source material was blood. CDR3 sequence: CSVVRGRTGSYERYF. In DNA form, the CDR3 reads TGCAGCGTTGTCAGGGGGCGAACGGGCTCCTACGAGCGGTACTTC.